Reported below is one TCR beta chain. Primers: 60 Vbeta forward and 13 Jbeta reverse. Sequencing used immunoSEQ multiplex PCR; TCRdb keeps in-frame clones, though not all of them. The specimen's table records 120,000 to 150,000 clones. This sample is drawn from a study of cytomegalovirus exposure and HLA in healthy donors. Germline-derived CDR1 and CDR2 are SGHDT and YYEEEE. Unmatched junction bases numbered 1, after V lost 0 bases and J lost 1 base. CDR3 length equals 16 residues. This TCR was recovered from a woman in her 50s in good health and CMV-seronegative. J is TRBJ2-4 and V is TRBV5-6; 10 bases line up with TRBD1. Sequenced material: PBMCs. The chain's CDR3 is CASSLVGQGAKNIQYF. DNA of the CDR3: TGTGCCAGCAGCTTGGTGGGACAGGGGGCCAAAAACATTCAGTACTTC. Filled out from reference TRBV5-6 and TRBJ2-4, the complete variable domain reads DAGVTQSPTHLIKTRGQQVTLRCSPKSGHDTVSWYQQALGQGPQFIFQYYEEEERQRGNFPDRFSGHQFPNYSSELNVNALLLGDSALYLCASSLVGQGAKNIQYFGAGTRLSVL.